One T cell receptor (beta chain) is described in this entry. Its antigen is unidentified. Clones were read by immunoSEQ multiplex PCR, and TCRdb kept only the in-frame ones, dropping some. This table has over 850,000 clones, 75% to 80% appearing once. Germline CDR1 reads SGHNT; CDR2 reads YYREEE (reference sequence). The CDR3 totals 14 residues. V was clipped by 0 bases and J by 5 bases, with 9 bases between them. This record comes from a study of shared clonotypes between healthy human individuals. Study outcomes and limitations: Clonotype sharing among donors was thought likely to change with sequencing depth.

The donor population consisted of healthy HIV-negative adults with no recent acute infections or vaccinations. Subsets obtained from CD4+ cells comprised CD45RA+ naive and CD45RA-negative memory cells. This rearrangement joins TRBV5-4 to TRBJ1-3; a weak D match, TRBD1 (5 bases). The sequence was obtained from a young man in good health. Some clones in this sample may be carry-over from other donors' samples. The sequencing input was memory CD4+ T cells from PBMCs. Subset defined: CD45RA-negative fraction. The CDR3 bases are TGTGCCAGCAGCTTGGAGATGGGGCGAAACACCATATATTTT. Protein sequence: CASSLEMGRNTIYF. Combining the CDR3 with reference TRBV5-4 and TRBJ1-3 gives the whole variable domain ETGVTQSPTHLIKTRGQQVTLRCSSQSGHNTVSWYQQALGQGPQFIFQYYREEENGRGNFPPRFSGLQFPNYSSELNVNALELDDSALYLCASSLEMGRNTIYFGEGSWLTVV.